One sample yielded the 17 T cell receptor beta chains listed below, sequenced in a study of Tregs in tolerant kidney transplant recipients. The protocol was immunoSEQ multiplex PCR, while the TCRdb copy is restricted to in-frame clones and leaves out a portion. Here the sample spans roughly 66,000 clones, roughly 92% being singletons. Sequences were derived from CD8+ T cells from blood, sampled before the transplant. Receptor source: a human donor who received a combined kidney and bone marrow transplant.

V gene TRBV27 combines with J gene TRBJ1-2, with D perhaps TRBD1 (6 bases). The ends were cut back, 2 bases at V and 2 bases at J, with 9 bases in the middle. The CDR3 consists of 14 residues. The V gene's germline CDR1 is MNHEY and CDR2 SMNVEV (reference sequence). The CDR3 nucleotides are TGTGCCAGCAGTTTAACAGGGAAGAACTATGGCTACACCTTC. Encoded protein: CASSLTGKNYGYTF.

The genes are TRBV7-8 and TRBJ2-2, with 13 bases matching TRBD2. This CDR3 is built from 18 residues. Germline CDR1 is SGHVS and CDR2 is FQNEAQ. After removal of 1 base from V and 4 bases from J, the junction contained 6 bases not matched to a gene. DNA for the CDR3: TGTGCCAGCAGCTTAGAACGGGGACTAGCGGGACTCACCGGGGAGCTGTTTTTT. It encodes CASSLERGLAGLTGELFF.

V gene TRBV2 combines with J gene TRBJ2-3; TRBD2 matches 7 bases. V lost 10 bases and J lost 6; bases outside the gene matches: 22. CDR1 is SNHLY, CDR2 FYNNEI, per germline. The CDR3 consists of 17 residues. CDR3 loop: CAIAPGLGSSVKDTQYF. As DNA, the CDR3 is TGTGCCATCGCCCCCGGACTAGGGTCCTCAGTAAAGGATACGCAGTATTTT.

The V call is TRBV9, the J call TRBJ2-1; 11 positions match TRBD2. The germline V gene has CDR1 SGDLS and CDR2 YYNGEE. The trim removed 3 bases at V and 7 bases at J, leaving 3 bases unmatched. This CDR3 is 14 amino acids long. The CDR3 DNA reads as TGTGCCAGCAGCGGTGGGACTAGCGGTAATGAGCAGTTCTTC. This sequence encodes CASSGGTSGNEQFF.

The chain joins TRBV4-3 to TRBJ1-4, with unresolved D. The CDR3 runs to 16 residues. CDR1 LGHNA and CDR2 YSLEER come from the germline V gene. Trimming took off 3 bases at V and 0 bases at J, with 11 bases between the two ends. CDR3: CASSQATTPTNEKLFF. The DNA of the CDR3 is TGCGCCAGCAGCCAGGCCACGACACCAACTAATGAAAAACTGTTTTTT.

Remarks on this clone: Other DNA variants within this sample encode the same CDR3. The chain has TRBV7-9 and TRBJ1-6; TRBD1 agrees at 8 bases. Germline-derived CDR1 and CDR2 are SEHNR and FQNEAQ (reference sequence). V lost 4 bases to trimming and J lost 6 bases; unmatched junction nucleotides: 11. There are 17 residues in the CDR3. The CDR3, as DNA: TGTGCCAGCAGCTCGAGCCTACAGGGGGTAGGTAATTCACCCCTCCACTTT. It yields the protein CASSSSLQGVGNSPLHF.

V gene TRBV28 combines with J gene TRBJ2-1; D is possibly TRBD2 (5 bases). The CDR3 has 15 amino acids. Trimming cost V 2 bases and J 0 bases, with 8 bases left between them. Per the germline V gene, CDR1 is MDHEN and CDR2 is SYDVKM. CDR3 protein: CASSLVGSSYNEQFF. Here the CDR3 DNA reads TGTGCCAGCAGTTTAGTTGGGAGCTCCTACAATGAGCAGTTCTTC.

The V and J genes are TRBV4-1 and TRBJ1-5, with a possible D match to TRBD1 (6 bases). Trimming took 3 bases from V and 6 from J, leaving 21 bases between them. From germline, CDR1 is MGHRA and CDR2 YSYEKL. The CDR3 spans 17 residues. The CDR3 here is CASSHPRQAREGQPQHF. CDR3 bases: TGCGCCAGCAGCCACCCTCGACAGGCCCGTGAAGGTCAGCCCCAGCATTTT.

The chain employs TRBV7-9 and TRBJ2-4; possibly TRBD1 for D (5 bases). CDR1 and CDR2 from the germline V gene are SEHNR and FQNEAQ (reference sequence). V lost 3 bases to trimming and J lost 3 bases, with 18 bases between them. The CDR3 covers 17 residues. The CDR3 sequence is CASSFPQARLDKNIQYF. For the CDR3, the DNA is TGTGCCAGCAGCTTCCCACAGGCCCGATTAGACAAAAACATTCAGTACTTC. The complete variable domain, with remaining parts taken from reference TRBV7-9 and TRBJ2-4, reads DTGVSQNPRHKITKRGQNVTFRCDPISEHNRLYWYRQTLGQGPEFLTYFQNEAQLEKSRLLSDRFSAERPKGSFSTLEIQRTEQGDSAMYLCASSFPQARLDKNIQYFGAGTRLSVL.

The chain carries TRBV15 and TRBJ2-3, with D possibly being TRBD2 (6 bases). Germline assignment: CDR1 LNHNV and CDR2 YYDKDF (reference sequence). Trimming left V 3 bases short and J 1 base short, with 14 bases between. The CDR3 loop spans 16 amino acids. In nucleotides, the CDR3 is TGTGCCACCAGCAGGGAAGGGGCTAGCGGCACAGATACGCAGTATTTT. Residues: CATSREGASGTDTQYF. Based on the CDR3 plus reference TRBV15 and TRBJ2-3, the full variable domain is DAMVIQNPRYQVTQFGKPVTLSCSQTLNHNVMYWYQQKSSQAPKLLFHYYDKDFNNEADTPDNFQSRRPNTSFCFLDIRSPGLGDTAMYLCATSREGASGTDTQYFGPGTRLTVL.

The chain recombines TRBV4-3 with TRBJ1-1; maybe TRBD1 (6 bases). The CDR3 loop spans 14 amino acids. Trimming stripped 4 bases from V and 10 bases from J, with 19 bases between. Germline V gives CDR1 LGHNA, CDR2 YSLEER. CDR3 in amino acids: CASSPLGEGVGAFF. In DNA form, the CDR3 reads TGCGCCAGCAGCCCCCTTGGAGAGGGGGTTGGAGCTTTCTTT.

The V and J genes are TRBV27 and TRBJ2-3; 12 bases match TRBD2. The length of the CDR3 is 16 residues. The V segment lost 4 bases and the J segment 0 bases; nucleotides outside the gene matches: 2. The germline gives CDR1 MNHEY, CDR2 SMNVEV (reference sequence). Here the CDR3 reads CASSWGTSGSTDTQYF. CDR3 DNA sequence: TGTGCCAGCAGTTGGGGGACTAGCGGGAGCACAGATACGCAGTATTTT.

This rearrangement joins TRBV4-1 to TRBJ2-1, with 11 bases that match TRBD2. CDR1 is MGHRA and CDR2 is YSYEKL in the germline V gene. The CDR3 covers 15 residues. The J segment lost 11 bases and the V segment lost 4 bases, leaving 10 bases of the junction unmatched. The DNA of the CDR3 is TGCGCCAGCAGCCCTCCGGGGCTAGCGGGGGGTAAGCAGTTCTTC. This codes for CASSPPGLAGGKQFF.

The chain is built from TRBV5-5 and TRBJ2-7; D not certain. V lost 6 bases and J lost 4, with 8 bases in between. The CDR3 is 11 residues long. CDR1 is SGHKS, CDR2 YYEKEE, per germline (reference sequence). The CDR3 sequence is CASTLGYEQYF. The CDR3, as DNA: TGTGCCAGCACCCTCGGGTACGAGCAGTACTTC. Full variable domain (rest looked up from reference TRBV5-5 and TRBJ2-7): DAGVTQSPTHLIKTRGQQVTLRCSPISGHKSVSWYQQVLGQGPQFIFQYYEKEERGRGNFPDRFSARQFPNYSSELNVNALLLGDSALYLCASTLGYEQYFGPGTRLTVT.

This clone is a singleton in its sample. V is TRBV27 and J is TRBJ1-1; 8 bases align to TRBD1. The CDR3 consists of 15 residues. The V gene end was trimmed by 8 bases and the J gene end by 2 bases; junction bases not matched to a gene: 10. Germline loops: CDR1 MNHEY, CDR2 SMNVEV (reference sequence). CDR3 loop: CASAGQGKKNTEAFF. DNA of the CDR3: TGTGCCAGCGCAGGACAGGGCAAGAAAAACACTGAAGCTTTCTTT.

V usage is TRBV27 and J usage is TRBJ2-7; 8 nucleotides align to TRBD1. The germline CDR1 and CDR2 sequences are MNHEY and SMNVEV (reference sequence). V was clipped by 2 bases and J by 4 bases; unmatched bases: 4. CDR3 size: 14 residues. The CDR3: CASSLQGAPYEQYF. CDR3 in DNA: TGTGCCAGCAGTTTACAGGGGGCTCCGTACGAGCAGTACTTC.

The rearrangement uses TRBV14 and TRBJ2-1, with 7 bases aligning to TRBD1. Trimming at V came to 1 base and at J to 5 bases, leaving 5 bases not matched to a gene. In germline, CDR1 is SGHDN, CDR2 FVKESK. The CDR3 contains 15 residues. The CDR3 protein is CASSQGRGLNNEQFF. The DNA for the CDR3 is TGTGCCAGCAGCCAAGGTAGGGGGCTCAACAATGAGCAGTTCTTC.